These 23 T cell receptor beta chains came from one sample sequenced in a study of cytomegalovirus exposure and HLA in healthy donors. Assay: immunoSEQ multiplex PCR; the TCRdb copy retains only in-frame clones and omits some. The sample yields more than 300,000 clones, 86% seen once. The specimen was PBMCs. These receptors were taken from a woman in her late teens or twenties in good health and CMV-seronegative.

There are a few counts of this clone. J is TRBJ1-5 and V is TRBV7-8, with 7 positions matching TRBD1. From germline, CDR1 is SGHVS and CDR2 FQNEAQ. Germline trimming cut 1 base from V and 4 bases from J; bases unmatched to any gene: 13. This CDR3 has 18 amino acids. The CDR3 spells CASSLVVGSAGGNQPQHF. CDR3 sequence (DNA): TGTGCCAGCAGCTTAGTAGTAGGGTCGGCAGGGGGGAATCAGCCCCAGCATTTT. Filled out from reference TRBV7-8 and TRBJ1-5, the complete variable domain reads GAGVSQSPRYKVAKRGQDVALRCDPISGHVSLFWYQQALGQGPEFLTYFQNEAQLDKSGLPSDRFFAERPEGSVSTLKIQRTQQEDSAVYLCASSLVVGSAGGNQPQHFGDGTRLSIL.

V and J are TRBV5-1 and TRBJ2-5; D not resolved. Germline V CDR1 and CDR2: SGHRS, YFSETQ. This CDR3 has 14 amino acids. V gave up 1 base and J gave up 2 bases, with 9 bases separating them. In nucleotides, the CDR3 is TGCGCCAGCAGCTTGCCAGTGTCACAAGAGACCCAGTACTTC. Amino acids: CASSLPVSQETQYF.

The rearrangement links TRBV5-8 to TRBJ2-7; the D gene is possibly TRBD1 (6 bases). CDR3 length: 15 amino acids. V was clipped by 3 bases and J by 2 bases, with 15 bases between them. Germline values: CDR1 SGHTS, CDR2 YDEGEE. The CDR3 spells CASSSGPDRAYEQYF. CDR3 nucleotides: TGTGCCAGCAGCTCCGGTCCGGACAGAGCCTACGAGCAGTACTTC. The full variable domain, rest sourced from reference TRBV5-8 and TRBJ2-7, is EAGVTQSPTHLIKTRGQQATLRCSPISGHTSVYWYQQALGLGLQFLLWYDEGEERNRGNFPPRFSGRQFPNYSSELNVNALELEDSALYLCASSSGPDRAYEQYFGPGTRLTVT.

V is TRBV5-6 and J is TRBJ2-5; the match to TRBD1 covers 9 bases. Trimming at V came to 2 bases and at J to 2 bases, leaving 1 base not matched to a gene. This CDR3 contains 14 residues. CDR1 and CDR2 (germline): SGHDT, YYEEEE. The CDR3 reads CASSLQGAQETQYF. The CDR3 DNA is TGTGCCAGCAGCTTACAGGGGGCTCAAGAGACCCAGTACTTC.

The chain joins TRBV29-1 to TRBJ2-1; 9 nucleotides align to TRBD2. The V and J ends lost 6 bases and 13 bases, in that order; junction bases with no gene match: 19. Germline V gene lookup returns CDR1 SQVTM and CDR2 ANQGSEA. The CDR3 loop spans 15 amino acids. In DNA, the CDR3 is TGCAGCGTCGAATCTAGCCTAGCGGGGTGGGGAGGACAGTTCTTC. Its translation: CSVESSLAGWGGQFF.

The rearrangement uses TRBV27 and TRBJ2-3; TRBD2 aligns across 8 bases. The germline V gene encodes CDR1 MNHEY and CDR2 SMNVEV (reference sequence). Unmatched junction bases numbered 8, after V lost 6 bases and J lost 0 bases. The CDR3 length is 16 residues. CDR3 bases: TGTGCCAGCAGCGCCACTAGCGGAACCAGCACAGATACGCAGTATTTT. Its protein is CASSATSGTSTDTQYF.

The V and J genes are TRBV10-3 and TRBJ2-7; D is perhaps TRBD1 (6 bases). The germline V gene has CDR1 ENHRY and CDR2 SYGVKD. V dropped 10 bases and J dropped 2 bases, with 15 bases sitting between them. The CDR3 length is 13 residues. CDR3 loop: CATSDRNPYEQYF. The CDR3, as DNA: TGTGCCACCTCCGACAGGAACCCCTACGAGCAGTACTTC.

The rearrangement joins TRBV27 to TRBJ2-1; D call uncertain. This CDR3 contains 12 residues. CDR1 and CDR2 from the germline V gene are MNHEY and SMNVEV (reference sequence). The V and J ends lost 5 bases and 4 bases respectively, with 6 bases between them. CDR3 sequence: CASSPGYNEQFF. The DNA of the CDR3 is TGTGCCAGCAGTCCGGGTTACAATGAGCAGTTCTTC.

In nucleotides, the CDR3 is TGTGCCAGCAGTTGGACGGACATGAACACTGAAGCTTTCTTT. Amino acid sequence: CASSWTDMNTEAFF. This sequence joins TRBV2 and TRBJ1-1; tentatively, D is TRBD1 (5 bases). Germline V CDR1 and CDR2: SNHLY, FYNNEI. CDR3 size: 14 residues. The germline V and J ends were trimmed by 5 bases and 0 bases, with 10 bases remaining between them.

This clone was found a few times. J is TRBJ2-1 and V is TRBV13, with 7 bases identical to TRBD2. The junction had 3 bases not matched to a gene; V was cut back by 0 bases and J by 4 bases. In germline, CDR1 is PRHDT, CDR2 FYEKMQ (reference sequence). CDR3 size: 15 residues. In nucleotides, the CDR3 is TGTGCCAGCAGCTTAGGCGCGGGACTATACAATGAGCAGTTCTTC. This codes for CASSLGAGLYNEQFF.

The chain combines TRBV7-2 with TRBJ2-7, with D perhaps matching TRBD1 (5 bases). Trimming shortened V by 1 base and J by 5 bases, and 6 bases separated the two germline ends. CDR3 length: 12 amino acids. Looked up from germline, CDR1 is SGHTA and CDR2 is FQGNSA. In DNA, the CDR3 is TGTGCCAGCAGCTTAGAAGGGGACGAGCAGTACTTC. Its protein product is CASSLEGDEQYF.

The chain joins TRBV6-6 to TRBJ2-7; possibly TRBD1 for D (6 bases). The length of the CDR3 is 11 residues. The germline V gene has CDR1 MNHNY and CDR2 SVGAGI (reference sequence). Trimming pared 4 bases from V and 9 bases from J, leaving 10 bases between. The CDR3 protein is CASSSQGTQYF. The CDR3 nucleotides read TGTGCCAGCAGTTCACAGGGTACGCAGTACTTC.

This sequence joins TRBV6-5 and TRBJ1-1; 7 bases map to TRBD1. CDR1 is MNHEY and CDR2 is SVGAGI in the germline V gene. The CDR3 has 14 residues. V shed 5 bases and J 1 base; nucleotides not matched to a gene: 4. As DNA, the CDR3 is TGTGCCAGCAGTACCGACAGGGCGAACACTGAAGCTTTCTTT. Protein product: CASSTDRANTEAFF.

The chain is built from TRBV5-1 and TRBJ2-1, with D tentatively TRBD1 (6 bases). V was pared by 4 bases and J by 0 bases, with 14 bases between. Germline loops: CDR1 SGHRS, CDR2 YFSETQ. The CDR3 covers 16 residues. The CDR3 here is CASSTSTGSSYNEQFF. CDR3 DNA: TGCGCCAGCAGCACCTCTACAGGGAGCTCCTACAATGAGCAGTTCTTC.

J is TRBJ1-2 and V is TRBV28; no firm D call. Trimming removed 7 bases at V and 3 bases at J, with 15 bases between. The CDR3 is made up of 14 amino acids. In germline, CDR1 is MDHEN, CDR2 SYDVKM. DNA of the CDR3: TGTGCCAGCACCGCGGGCGCGAGGGACTATGGCTACACCTTC. Its translation: CASTAGARDYGYTF.

The chain carries TRBV6-6 and TRBJ2-7; D is possibly TRBD1 (5 bases). The CDR3 covers 16 residues. V shed 10 bases and J shed 2 bases, with 24 bases lying between them. Per germline, CDR1 MNHNY and CDR2 SVGAGI (reference sequence). CDR3 sequence (DNA): TGTGCCACCTCGGCCGAGGACACCACAGACCCCTACGAGCAGTACTTC. It translates to CATSAEDTTDPYEQYF.

V usage is TRBV10-3 and J usage is TRBJ1-5, with D perhaps TRBD1 (5 bases). Between the trimmed V and J ends, which lost 0 bases and 5 bases, there was a span of 8 bases. Per the germline V gene, CDR1 is ENHRY and CDR2 is SYGVKD. The CDR3 extends over 14 amino acids. The CDR3: CAISESEQDQPQHF. The CDR3 DNA reads as TGTGCCATCAGTGAGTCGGAACAGGATCAGCCCCAGCATTTT.

This chain connects TRBV19 to TRBJ2-7; 10 bases agree with TRBD1. V shed 5 bases and J 3 bases; nucleotides not matched to a gene: 7. The CDR3 is 15 residues long. Germline CDR1 and CDR2: LNHDA and SQIVND (reference sequence). The DNA for the CDR3 is TGTGCCAGTAGTTACGGGGGGACAGGGGACTACGAGCAGTACTTC. Translating it yields CASSYGGTGDYEQYF.

The chain couples TRBV6-5 to TRBJ2-1, with no clear D. Trimming removed 6 bases at V and 8 bases at J, with 17 bases between. Germline CDR1 reads MNHEY; CDR2 reads SVGAGI. The CDR3 is 14 amino acids. The CDR3 DNA sequence: TGTGCCAGCAGAACATCCAGAGGTTCCTATGAGCAGTTCTTC. This codes for CASRTSRGSYEQFF.

The V gene is TRBV27, the J gene TRBJ2-7; 7 bases align to TRBD1. V lost 4 bases to trimming and J lost 0 bases; unmatched junction nucleotides: 15. The CDR3 has 18 amino acids. Germline V gene data show CDR1 as MNHEY and CDR2 as SMNVEV (reference sequence). In nucleotides, the CDR3 is TGTGCCAGCAGTTCCTGGACAGGTATGAGCGGACACTCCTACGAGCAGTACTTC. Amino acid sequence: CASSSWTGMSGHSYEQYF.

Only one count was recorded for this clone. The chain couples TRBV4-3 to TRBJ2-7; 9 nucleotides agree with TRBD2. CDR3 size: 16 residues. Losses at the gene ends were 2 bases for V and 4 bases for J; bases not matched to a gene: 9. Germline V gene lookup returns CDR1 LGHNA and CDR2 YSLEER. The CDR3 nucleotides are TGCGCCAGCAGCCAAAATGGGGCTAGCGGGATATACGAGCAGTACTTC. It translates to CASSQNGASGIYEQYF.

The V gene is TRBV27, the J gene TRBJ2-7; no firm D call. V gave up 2 bases and J gave up 7 bases, with 3 bases separating them. Germline V CDR1 and CDR2: MNHEY, SMNVEV (reference sequence). The CDR3 contains 10 residues. CDR3 in DNA: TGTGCCAGCAGTTTACAAGAGCAGTACTTC. Its protein product is CASSLQEQYF.

The chain combines TRBV7-2 with TRBJ2-3; 9 bases match TRBD2. Germline V lookup: CDR1 SGHTA, CDR2 FQGNSA. V trimming: 5 bases; J trimming: 5 bases; junction bases outside the gene matches: 11. There are 16 residues in the CDR3. The CDR3 protein is CASSAVAGGPVDTQYF. DNA of the CDR3: TGTGCCAGCAGCGCCGTCGCGGGAGGGCCTGTAGATACGCAGTATTTT.